Described below is a single T cell receptor beta chain sequence and its context. The antigen remains unidentified. Trimming took 6 bases from V and 3 from J, leaving 12 bases between them. The CDR3 is made up of 12 amino acids. The germline gives CDR1 SQVTM, CDR2 ANQGSEA. TCRdb's copy holds only in-frame clones and misses some; the assay was immunoSEQ multiplex PCR. The data show 50,000 to 85,000 clones, roughly 90% seen once. This specimen belongs to a study of Tregs in tolerant kidney transplant recipients. Study-level findings and limits: In tolerant patients, donor-specific Tregs outgrew total Tregs, suggesting antigen-driven expansion.

The sample in question was CD8+ T cells from blood, obtained before the transplant. V is TRBV29-1 and J is TRBJ2-7; possible D gene TRBD1, 6 bases. This receptor was taken from a human donor who received a combined kidney and bone marrow transplant. The CDR3: CSVFGQSYEQYF. CDR3 DNA sequence: TGCAGCGTCTTCGGACAGAGCTACGAGCAGTACTTC.